This T cell receptor beta chain is from a study of blood T cell repertoires in COVID-19. As for the study in general: Sites across the United States, Italy and Spain contributed samples from acute and convalescent COVID-19. T cells, B-cell-depleted T cells, or PBMCs supplied cDNA or gDNA.

Original processing methods: It was from reference gene primer amplification that nucleated cell counts were estimated. Using immunoSEQ multiplex PCR, the repertoire was profiled, and TCRdb retains in-frame clones only, with some absent. V and J calls plus clone size are reproduced from that table; the DNA served to infer D and trimming. This table holds about 88,000 clones, around 87% found once. Trimming left V 5 bases short and J 2 bases short, with 10 bases between. The CDR3 is 13 residues long. CDR1 is SGHNT and CDR2 is YYREEE in the germline V gene (reference sequence). This clone turned up a few times.

The chain couples TRBV5-4 to TRBJ1-2; D is unresolved. Sequencing used peripheral blood. The sequence came from a male donor with acute or convalescent COVID-19. The CDR3: CASRSAGNYGYTF. CDR3 DNA sequence: TGTGCCAGCAGATCCGCGGGGAACTATGGCTACACCTTC. The complete variable domain, with remaining parts taken from reference TRBV5-4 and TRBJ1-2, reads ETGVTQSPTHLIKTRGQQVTLRCSSQSGHNTVSWYQQALGQGPQFIFQYYREEENGRGNFPPRFSGLQFPNYSSELNVNALELDDSALYLCASRSAGNYGYTFGSGTRLTVV.